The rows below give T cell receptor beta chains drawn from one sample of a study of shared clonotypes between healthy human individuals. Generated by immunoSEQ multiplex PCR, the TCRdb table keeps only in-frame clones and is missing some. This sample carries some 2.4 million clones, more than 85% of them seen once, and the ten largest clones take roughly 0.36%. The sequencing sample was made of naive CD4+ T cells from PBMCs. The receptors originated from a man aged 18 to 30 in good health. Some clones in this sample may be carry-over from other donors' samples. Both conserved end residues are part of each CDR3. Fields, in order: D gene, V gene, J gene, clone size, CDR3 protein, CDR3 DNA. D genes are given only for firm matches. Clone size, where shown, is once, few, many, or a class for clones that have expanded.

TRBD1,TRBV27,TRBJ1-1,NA,CASSSGQGPGTEAFF,TGTGCCAGCAGTTCTGGACAGGGGCCGGGCACTGAAGCTTTCTTT
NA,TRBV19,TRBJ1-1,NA,CASRWAGANTEAFF,TGTGCCAGTAGATGGGCAGGGGCGAACACTGAAGCTTTCTTT
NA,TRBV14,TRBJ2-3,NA,CASSQGRTGTDTQYF,TGTGCCAGCAGCCAAGGTCGGACCGGCACAGATACGCAGTATTTT
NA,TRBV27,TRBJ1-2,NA,CASSIPGRGYGYTF,TGTGCCAGCAGTATCCCAGGACGGGGATATGGCTACACCTTC
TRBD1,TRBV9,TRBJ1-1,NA,CASSVAWIRDRVNTEAFF,TGTGCCAGCAGCGTAGCTTGGATCCGGGACAGGGTGAACACTGAAGCTTTCTTT
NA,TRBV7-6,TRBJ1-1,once,CASSSIKNGPANTEAFF,TGTGCCAGCAGCTCTATAAAAAATGGCCCCGCGAACACTGAAGCTTTCTTT
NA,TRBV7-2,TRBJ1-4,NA,CASSARAGGGEKLFF,TGTGCCAGCAGCGCCCGGGCCGGCGGAGGCGAAAAACTGTTTTTT
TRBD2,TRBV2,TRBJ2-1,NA,CASSGRAGGPVNEQFF,TGTGCCAGCAGTGGCCGAGCGGGAGGGCCGGTCAATGAGCAGTTCTTC
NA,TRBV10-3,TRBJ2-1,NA,CAISKQRDNEQFF,TGTGCCATCAGTAAGCAGCGAGACAATGAGCAGTTCTTC
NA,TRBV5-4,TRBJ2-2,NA,CASSLGGGLNTGELFF,TGTGCCAGCAGCTTGGGCGGCGGACTGAACACCGGGGAGCTGTTTTTT
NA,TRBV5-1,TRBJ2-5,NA,CASSFYGETQYF,TGCGCCAGCAGCTTTTACGGGGAGACCCAGTACTTC
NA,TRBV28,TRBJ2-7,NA,CASSRGGPTHEQYF,TGTGCCAGCAGTCGGGGCGGTCCTACCCACGAGCAGTACTTC
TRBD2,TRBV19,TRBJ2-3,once,CASSIRGASGTDTQYF,TGTGCCAGTAGTATAAGAGGGGCTAGCGGAACAGATACGCAGTATTTT
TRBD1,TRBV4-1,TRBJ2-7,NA,CASSQGSFRDRTYEQYF,TGCGCCAGCAGCCAAGGAAGTTTCCGGGACAGGACCTACGAGCAGTACTTC
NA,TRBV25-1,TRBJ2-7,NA,CASSVGQPVYEQYF,TGTGCCAGCAGTGTAGGACAGCCAGTCTACGAGCAGTACTTC
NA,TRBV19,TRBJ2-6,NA,CASNPGRTGWGANVLTF,TGTGCCAGTAACCCCGGCCGCACCGGGTGGGGGGCCAACGTCCTGACTTTC
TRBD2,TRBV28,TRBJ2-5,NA,CASSVLLSGFSPQETQYF,TGTGCCAGCAGTGTATTGCTTAGCGGGTTCTCCCCGCAAGAGACCCAGTACTTC
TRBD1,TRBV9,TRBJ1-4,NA,CASSYTEGASEKLFF,TGTGCCAGCAGCTACACTGAGGGGGCGAGTGAAAAACTGTTTTTT
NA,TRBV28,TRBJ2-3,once,CASSGGASITTDTQYF,TGTGCCAGCAGCGGGGGAGCGAGCATAACCACAGATACGCAGTATTTT
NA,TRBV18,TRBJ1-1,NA,CASSPTGRNTEAFF,TGTGCCAGCTCACCAACAGGGAGGAACACTGAAGCTTTCTTT
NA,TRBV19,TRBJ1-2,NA,CASSIDPTGVHTF,TGTGCCAGTAGTATAGACCCGACAGGAGTCCACACCTTC
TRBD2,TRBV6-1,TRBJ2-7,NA,CASSEAISGSSYEQYF,TGTGCCAGCAGTGAAGCGATTAGCGGGAGTTCCTACGAGCAGTACTTC
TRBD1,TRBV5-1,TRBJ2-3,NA,CASSNPQGALGDTQYF,TGCGCCAGCAGCAATCCCCAGGGGGCTCTGGGAGATACGCAGTATTTT
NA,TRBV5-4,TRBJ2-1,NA,CASSSYQGGAYNEQFF,TGTGCCAGCAGCTCCTACCAAGGCGGAGCCTACAATGAGCAGTTCTTC
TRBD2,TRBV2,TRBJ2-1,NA,CASSPLAGGGEQFF,TGTGCCAGCAGTCCCCTAGCGGGAGGGGGAGAGCAGTTCTTC
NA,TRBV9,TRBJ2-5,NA,CASSNKETQYF,TGTGCCAGCAGCAACAAAGAGACCCAGTACTTC
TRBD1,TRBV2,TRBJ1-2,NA,CASKRGQPAGYGYTF,TGTGCCAGCAAACGGGGACAGCCCGCTGGCTATGGCTACACCTTC
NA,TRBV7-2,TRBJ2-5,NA,CASSLVRKGEETQYF,TGTGCCAGCAGCTTAGTGAGAAAGGGGGAGGAGACCCAGTACTTC
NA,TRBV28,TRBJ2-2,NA,CASSLWKAGAGELFF,TGTGCCAGCAGTTTATGGAAGGCAGGTGCCGGGGAGCTGTTTTTT
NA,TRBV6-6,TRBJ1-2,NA,CASSLELNYGYTF,TGTGCCAGCAGTCTGGAACTTAACTATGGCTACACCTTC
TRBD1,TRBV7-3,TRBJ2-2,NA,CASSRDRYTGELFF,TGTGCCAGCAGCCGGGACAGGTATACCGGGGAGCTGTTTTTT
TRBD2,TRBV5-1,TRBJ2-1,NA,CASTGSGRGNEQFF,TGCGCCAGCACGGGTAGCGGGAGGGGTAATGAGCAGTTCTTC
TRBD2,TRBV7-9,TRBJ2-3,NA,CASSFLAVGDTDTQYF,TGTGCCAGCAGCTTCCTAGCGGTGGGGGACACAGATACGCAGTATTTT
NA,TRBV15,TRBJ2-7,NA,CATSVLPPGAYEQYF,TGTGCCACCAGCGTACTACCGCCAGGGGCCTACGAGCAGTACTTC
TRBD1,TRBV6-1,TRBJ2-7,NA,CASSRTGTDYEQYF,TGTGCCAGCAGCCGGACGGGGACAGACTACGAGCAGTACTTC
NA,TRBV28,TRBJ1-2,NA,CASRTTGHYGYTF,TGTGCCAGCCGAACAACAGGGCACTATGGCTACACCTTC
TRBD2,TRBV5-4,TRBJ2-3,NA,CASRMGLAGSTDTQYF,TGTGCCAGCAGGATGGGACTAGCGGGAAGCACAGATACGCAGTATTTT
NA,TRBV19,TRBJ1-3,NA,CASSRGSGNTIYF,TGTGCCAGTAGTAGAGGCAGTGGAAACACCATATATTTT
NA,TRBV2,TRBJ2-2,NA,CASIRHDTGELFF,TGTGCCAGCATCAGACATGACACCGGGGAGCTGTTTTTT
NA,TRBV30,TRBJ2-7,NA,CAWSPHRLTGTPGGEQYF,TGTGCCTGGAGTCCACACAGGCTAACTGGGACCCCGGGTGGCGAGCAGTACTTC
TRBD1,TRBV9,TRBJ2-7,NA,CASSVRDRGNEQYF,TGTGCCAGCAGCGTCCGGGACAGGGGGAACGAGCAGTACTTC
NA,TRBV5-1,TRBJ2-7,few,CASSRGGEQYF,TGCGCCAGCAGCCGAGGGGGCGAGCAGTACTTC
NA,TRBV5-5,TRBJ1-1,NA,CASSLSPGWDTEAFF,TGTGCCAGCAGCTTGTCCCCCGGATGGGACACTGAAGCTTTCTTT
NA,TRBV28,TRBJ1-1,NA,CASSFPGTPFTEAFF,TGTGCCAGCAGTTTCCCCGGGACTCCTTTTACTGAAGCTTTCTTT
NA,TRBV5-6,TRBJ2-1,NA,CASSLGTSLGYNEQFF,TGTGCCAGCAGCTTGGGGACCTCCTTGGGTTACAATGAGCAGTTCTTC
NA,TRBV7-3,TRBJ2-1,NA,CASSLRPPLSARGNEQFF,TGTGCCAGCAGCTTAAGGCCCCCCCTTAGCGCGAGGGGCAATGAGCAGTTCTTC
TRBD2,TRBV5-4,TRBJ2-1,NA,CASSSTLAGERNEQFF,TGTGCCAGCAGCTCGACTCTAGCGGGAGAACGTAATGAGCAGTTCTTC
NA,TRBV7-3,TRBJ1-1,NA,CASSAGVGFLTEAFF,TGTGCCAGCAGCGCAGGGGTGGGTTTTTTAACTGAAGCTTTCTTT
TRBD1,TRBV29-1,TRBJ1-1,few,CSVGQGGDTEAFF,TGCAGCGTCGGACAGGGCGGGGACACTGAAGCTTTCTTT